These 20 T cell receptor beta chains came from one sample sequenced in a study of blood T cell repertoires in COVID-19. Assay used: immunoSEQ multiplex PCR; TCRdb lists only in-frame clones, some missing. This sample has hundreds of thousands of clones, with 75% to 85% found just once. Sequenced sample: peripheral blood. Receptors originate from a woman between 55 and 75 years old with active or convalescent COVID-19.

A single count supports this clone. This rearrangement joins TRBV11-2 to TRBJ2-3, with 9 bases identical to TRBD2. Looked up from germline, CDR1 is SGHAT and CDR2 is FQNNGV. This CDR3 has 17 residues. The V gene end was trimmed by 5 bases and the J gene end by 2 bases; junction bases not matched to a gene: 11. The CDR3 coding sequence is TGTGCCAGCAGCCGGGGAGGAGCGGGGGGATACACAGATACGCAGTATTTT. Its protein is CASSRGGAGGYTDTQYF.

J is TRBJ2-2 and V is TRBV7-2; D unclear. CDR1 is SGHTA, CDR2 FQGNSA, per germline. V lost 6 bases and J 2 bases, leaving 7 bases between the germline ends. The CDR3 totals 13 residues. The CDR3 nucleotides are TGTGCCAGCAGTGCGAAAAACACCGGGGAGCTGTTTTTT. Translated: CASSAKNTGELFF.

This clone occurred a few times. The chain uses TRBV5-1 and TRBJ2-1, with TRBD2 identical over 10 bases. CDR1 is SGHRS and CDR2 is YFSETQ in the germline V gene. Trimming took 5 bases from V and 6 from J; bases not matched to a gene: 11. The CDR3 extends over 16 amino acids. The CDR3 loop is CASRPPTSGASNEQFF. In DNA form, the CDR3 reads TGCGCCAGCAGACCCCCTACTAGCGGGGCGAGCAATGAGCAGTTCTTC.

The rearrangement uses TRBV15 and TRBJ2-3; 7 bases fit TRBD2. Trimming removed 2 bases from V and 4 bases from J; junction bases left unmatched: 15. There are 18 residues in the CDR3. Germline V gene data show CDR1 as LNHNV and CDR2 as YYDKDF (reference sequence). The CDR3 reads CATSRNAASGFRADTQYF. The CDR3 DNA follows: TGTGCCACCAGCAGAAACGCGGCTAGCGGTTTTAGGGCAGATACGCAGTATTTT.

The chain combines TRBV5-4 with TRBJ2-3; perhaps TRBD2 as D (5 bases). Trimming removed 0 bases at V and 0 bases at J, with 11 bases between. The CDR3 is 16 amino acids. Germline V gene lookup returns CDR1 SGHNT and CDR2 YYREEE (reference sequence). For the CDR3, the DNA is TGTGCCAGCAGCTTGGATCTAGGACTCAGCACAGATACGCAGTATTTT. Its protein is CASSLDLGLSTDTQYF.

The genes are TRBV5-5 and TRBJ1-4; D uncertain. Germline V lookup: CDR1 SGHKS, CDR2 YYEKEE (reference sequence). V was shortened by 4 bases and J by 2 bases, with 15 bases between the two germline ends. The CDR3 totals 16 residues. The CDR3 nucleotides read TGTGCCAGCAGCGCCGGCGAGGGCGGTACTAATGAAAAACTGTTTTTT. It specifies CASSAGEGGTNEKLFF.

The V gene is TRBV2, the J gene TRBJ2-3, with 7 bases that match TRBD2. Per the germline V gene, CDR1 is SNHLY and CDR2 is FYNNEI. J gave up 2 bases and V 7 bases, and 12 bases lay outside the gene matches. The length of the CDR3 is 16 residues. The CDR3 loop reads CASNPPQRGYTDTQYF. The CDR3 region has the DNA TGTGCCAGCAACCCCCCGCAGCGGGGATACACAGATACGCAGTATTTT.

The J gene is TRBJ2-2, the V gene TRBV6-1, with 9 positions matching TRBD2. Unmatched junction bases numbered 10, after V lost 4 bases and J lost 7 bases. Germline values: CDR1 MNHNS, CDR2 SASEGT. This CDR3 comprises 16 residues. The CDR3, as DNA: TGTGCCAGCAGTGCCACTGCGGGGGGGCGGCGCGGGGAGCTGTTTTTT. This codes for CASSATAGGRRGELFF.

The chain couples TRBV19 to TRBJ2-5, with 13 bases that match TRBD2. V gave up 1 base and J gave up 0 bases; unmatched junction bases: 5. Germline V gene sequence: CDR1 LNHDA, CDR2 SQIVND (reference sequence). CDR3 size: 18 residues. The CDR3 nucleotides read TGTGCCAGTAGTATAGGACTAGCGGGGGGCCTGTACCAAGAGACCCAGTACTTC. This sequence encodes CASSIGLAGGLYQETQYF.

This clone was recorded once. The chain joins TRBV5-4 to TRBJ2-7; 11 bases line up with TRBD1. The ends lost 2 bases at V and 3 bases at J; junction bases unmatched: 4. The CDR3 is 15 amino acids. Per germline, CDR1 SGHNT and CDR2 YYREEE (reference sequence). For the CDR3, the DNA is TGTGCCAGCAGCTTCGGGGGACAGGGGGTCTACGAGCAGTACTTC. Its translation: CASSFGGQGVYEQYF.

This clone was detected a few times. The rearrangement uses TRBV9 and TRBJ2-3; 10 bases fit TRBD2. The V gene's germline CDR1 is SGDLS and CDR2 YYNGEE. The CDR3 has 16 amino acids. J was trimmed by 5 bases and V by 4 bases; bases with no gene match: 10. CDR3 DNA sequence: TGTGCCAGCAGCCACCCCGCTAGCGGGGGATTAGATACGCAGTATTTT. Protein sequence: CASSHPASGGLDTQYF.

The table lists this clone with a count of one. V gene TRBV2 combines with J gene TRBJ1-5, with D tentatively TRBD1 (5 bases). Deletions cut 10 bases from V and 0 bases from J, with 19 bases between. The CDR3 length is 16 residues. Germline lookup yields CDR1 SNHLY and CDR2 FYNNEI. In DNA, the CDR3 is TGTGCCACAGCCTCTAGACAGATTAATAGCAATCAGCCCCAGCATTTT. Amino acids: CATASRQINSNQPQHF.

The chain links TRBV7-9 to TRBJ2-7; D is unclear. Between the trimmed V and J ends, which lost 1 base and 10 bases, there was a span of 8 bases. This CDR3 is built from 11 residues. The germline V gene encodes CDR1 SEHNR and CDR2 FQNEAQ (reference sequence). CDR3 residues: CASSLDRGQYF. The CDR3 region has the DNA TGTGCCAGCAGCTTAGACCGAGGCCAGTACTTC.

The rearrangement uses TRBV7-2 and TRBJ1-2; a weak D match, TRBD1 (6 bases). There are 13 residues in the CDR3. The germline V gene encodes CDR1 SGHTA and CDR2 FQGNSA. V lost 1 base to trimming and J lost 8 bases, with 11 bases between them. In DNA, the CDR3 is TGTGCCAGCAGCTTAGGGGGGCAGGTGGGCTACACCTTC. This codes for CASSLGGQVGYTF.

The V gene is TRBV5-1, the J gene TRBJ2-3; TRBD2 agrees at 11 bases. The V gene's germline CDR1 is SGHRS and CDR2 YFSETQ. The CDR3 loop spans 16 amino acids. V gave up 0 bases and J gave up 2 bases; unmatched junction bases: 2. The CDR3 loop is CASSLATSGVTDTQYF. The DNA for the CDR3 is TGCGCCAGCAGCTTGGCGACTAGCGGGGTCACAGATACGCAGTATTTT.

This chain links TRBV18 with TRBJ2-3; maybe TRBD1 (6 bases). This CDR3 contains 14 residues. V gave up 3 bases and J gave up 4 bases, with 11 bases separating them. The germline gives CDR1 KGHSH, CDR2 LQKENI. CDR3 nucleotide sequence: TGTGCCAGCTCACCCAAACAGGGCGCAGATACGCAGTATTTT. Translated: CASSPKQGADTQYF.

The rearrangement joins TRBV19 to TRBJ2-2; D is ambiguous. The germline V gene encodes CDR1 LNHDA and CDR2 SQIVND (reference sequence). The CDR3 sequence is 16 residues long. Trimming shortened V by 1 base and J by 1 base, and 10 bases separated the two germline ends. CDR3 bases: TGTGCCAGTAGTATAGGATCGAGACAGAACACCGGGGAGCTGTTTTTT. Its translation is CASSIGSRQNTGELFF.

The CDR3 DNA follows: TGTGCCAGCAGTGAAGGAGGGACTAGTGCAGATACGCAGTATTTT. Translating gives CASSEGGTSADTQYF. This chain links TRBV2 with TRBJ2-3; 8 nucleotides line up with TRBD2. CDR3 length equals 15 residues. J gave up 4 bases and V 1 base, and 4 bases lay outside the gene matches. The germline gives CDR1 SNHLY, CDR2 FYNNEI.

The chain is built from TRBV10-2 and TRBJ2-3; 10 positions match TRBD2. This CDR3 is built from 18 residues. Per germline, CDR1 WSHSY and CDR2 SAAADI. V lost 6 bases, J lost 0 bases, and 12 bases stayed unmatched. In nucleotides, the CDR3 is TGCGCCAGCAGCCTCCAAGCGGGGGGGCCCTCTAGCACAGATACGCAGTATTTT. Protein: CASSLQAGGPSSTDTQYF.

The chain links TRBV10-3 to TRBJ1-6; 8 bases agree with TRBD1. Germline V gene data show CDR1 as ENHRY and CDR2 as SYGVKD. The CDR3 is 16 residues long. The J segment lost 10 bases and the V segment lost 3 bases, leaving 11 bases of the junction unmatched. The CDR3 sequence is CAISDFQGAGGSPLHF. CDR3 DNA sequence: TGTGCCATCAGTGACTTTCAGGGGGCAGGGGGCTCACCCCTCCACTTT.